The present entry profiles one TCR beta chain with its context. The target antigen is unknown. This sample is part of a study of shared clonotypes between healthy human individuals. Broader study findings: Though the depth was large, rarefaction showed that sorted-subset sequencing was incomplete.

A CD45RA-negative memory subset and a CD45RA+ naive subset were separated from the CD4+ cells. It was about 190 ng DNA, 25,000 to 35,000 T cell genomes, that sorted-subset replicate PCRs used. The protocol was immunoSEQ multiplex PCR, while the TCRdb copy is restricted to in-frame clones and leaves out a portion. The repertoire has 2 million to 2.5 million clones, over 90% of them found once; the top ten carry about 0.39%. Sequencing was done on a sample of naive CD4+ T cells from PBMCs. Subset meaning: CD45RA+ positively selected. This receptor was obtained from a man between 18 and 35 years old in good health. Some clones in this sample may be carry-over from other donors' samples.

CDR3 coding DNA: TGTGCCAGCCTGCTCGCAGGTAATGCAGATACGCAGTATTTT. Translating it yields CASLLAGNADTQYF. The rearrangement joins TRBV2 to TRBJ2-3; D is unresolved. The CDR3 consists of 14 residues. Between the trimmed V and J ends, which lost 8 bases and 4 bases, there was a span of 16 bases. The germline gives CDR1 SNHLY, CDR2 FYNNEI.